This TCR beta chain is drawn from a study of T cells in Graves' hyperthyroidism and ophthalmopathy. Study overall: Sampling of peripheral blood happened at initial diagnosis, prior to any treatment. Study-level results: The model's output predicted ophthalmopathy at a median of roughly seven months prior to onset. Clonotypes that were expanded in thyroid above 0.001 mostly appeared in blood too.

In its sample, this clonotype was seen many times. The antigen remains unidentified. TCR beta CDR3 region amplification was performed from RNA transcripts. During a first-round RT-PCR of the TCR CDR3, the HTBI primer set was used. TCRdb re-called the multiplex PCR reads through MiXCR, storing one row per CDR3 protein. This table has a few hundred thousand distinct CDR3 sequences, nearly 15% appearing once. The V gene end was trimmed by 6 bases and the J gene end by 2 bases; junction bases not matched to a gene: 5. The CDR3 totals 14 residues. Patients with uncontrolled infections, other autoimmune diseases, pregnancy or lactation were excluded.

V usage is TRBV12-3 or TRBV12-4 and J usage is TRBJ2-7; TRBD1 agrees at 9 bases. Input material: blood. The sequence came from a woman aged 45-59 years with Graves' hyperthyroidism that later progressed to Graves' ophthalmopathy. CDR3: CASRGTGSTYEQYF. In nucleotides, the CDR3 is TGTGCCAGCAGGGGGACAGGGAGCACCTACGAGCAGTACTTC.